The TCR beta chain under discussion was sequenced for a study of blood T cell repertoires in COVID-19. Germline-derived CDR1 and CDR2 are LNHDA and SQIVND (reference sequence). The CDR3 is 17 amino acids. Trimming pared 6 bases from V and 1 base from J, leaving 19 bases between. The authors' processing: Estimation of nucleated cell counts relied on the amplification of reference gene primers. Produced via immunoSEQ multiplex PCR; TCRdb's table is partial and in-frame only. V and J calls plus clone size are reproduced from that table; the DNA served to infer D and trimming. The sample lists 40,000 to 45,000 clones, over 85% occurring once.

The sample was peripheral blood. The sequence derives from a man aged 50-59 years with COVID-19, enrolled during active disease. The chain employs TRBV19 and TRBJ1-5; weak D call: TRBD1 (6 bases). The DNA of the CDR3 is TGTGCCAGTAGCGCTTGGGGGAAAGGGGGAAGCAATCAGCCCCAGCATTTT. Residues: CASSAWGKGGSNQPQHF. Looking up the rest from reference TRBV19 and TRBJ1-5 gives the full variable domain: DGGITQSPKYLFRKEGQNVTLSCEQNLNHDAMYWYRQDPGQGLRLIYYSQIVNDFQKGDIAEGYSVSREKKESFPLTVTSAQKNPTAFYLCASSAWGKGGSNQPQHFGDGTRLSIL.